The following is a TCR beta chain sequence with its context. This sample was taken from a study of identifying expanded T cells in peripheral blood. Libraries were prepared by immunoSEQ multiplex PCR; TCRdb keeps only in-frame clonotypes and omits some of them. Among 75,000 to 95,000 clones, 89% were seen once, and the ten largest hold approximately 2.6%. The CDR3 is made up of 17 amino acids. V was clipped by 4 bases and J by 2 bases, with 21 bases between them. Germline-derived CDR1 and CDR2 are LNHNV and YYDKDF (reference sequence). The chain uses TRBV15 and TRBJ2-7, with a tentative D call TRBD1 (5 bases). This TCR was sampled from a person aged 18 to 75 in good health. Sequenced: blood. The CDR3: CATSIGAERLVAYEQYF. In DNA form, the CDR3 reads TGTGCCACCAGCATAGGGGCAGAAAGGTTGGTGGCCTACGAGCAGTACTTC.